The 27 T cell receptor beta chains given below trace back to one sample, sequenced in a study of shared clonotypes between healthy human individuals. Data came from immunoSEQ multiplex PCR; TCRdb stores just in-frame clones and leaves some out. Among 600,000 to 800,000 clones listed, 72% were seen once. The sample consisted of memory CD4+ T cells sorted from blood. This sample's subset: CD45RA-negative fraction. The receptors derive from a woman aged 25 to 39 in good health.

The chain has TRBV19 and TRBJ2-2; perhaps TRBD2 as D (5 bases). The CDR3 extends over 15 amino acids. Germline values: CDR1 LNHDA, CDR2 SQIVND (reference sequence). V lost 5 bases and J 2 bases, leaving 12 bases between the germline ends. This CDR3 is CASSFTGKNTGELFF. Written as DNA, the CDR3 is TGTGCCAGTAGTTTCACCGGGAAAAACACCGGGGAGCTGTTTTTT.

The rearrangement links TRBV20-1 to TRBJ1-1; no reliable D call. The CDR3 is made up of 10 amino acids. The germline CDR1 and CDR2 sequences are DFQATT and SNEGSKA (reference sequence). V lost 5 bases, J lost 12 bases, and 13 bases lay in between. The CDR3 loop is CSARGIRTFF. CDR3 nucleotides: TGCAGTGCTCGTGGGATTAGGACTTTCTTT.

The chain is built from TRBV5-6 and TRBJ1-1, with 9 bases aligning to TRBD1. The CDR3 runs 14 residues. In germline, CDR1 is SGHDT, CDR2 YYEEEE. Unmatched junction bases numbered 7, after V lost 0 bases and J lost 10 bases. CDR3 sequence: CASSLVGQGFGAFF. The CDR3 DNA sequence: TGTGCCAGCAGCTTGGTGGGACAGGGTTTCGGAGCTTTCTTT.

This clone is a singleton in its sample. The chain couples TRBV19 to TRBJ2-2, with D perhaps matching TRBD1 (5 bases). CDR3 length: 14 residues. Trimming shortened V by 4 bases and J by 7 bases, and 13 bases separated the two germline ends. Germline lookup yields CDR1 LNHDA and CDR2 SQIVND (reference sequence). The CDR3 protein is CASSTRQLGGELFF. The DNA of the CDR3 is TGTGCCAGTAGTACGCGACAGCTGGGCGGGGAGCTGTTTTTT.

This clone occurred a few times. The V and J genes are TRBV19 and TRBJ2-1; D gene unclear. Germline CDR1 is LNHDA and CDR2 is SQIVND (reference sequence). Trimming stripped 4 bases from V and 0 bases from J, with 7 bases between. The CDR3 is 14 residues long. The CDR3 DNA is TGTGCCAGTAGTACTACGAGCTCCTACAATGAGCAGTTCTTC. Its protein product is CASSTTSSYNEQFF.

The chain has TRBV19 and TRBJ1-5; 7 positions agree with TRBD1. The germline CDR1 and CDR2 sequences are LNHDA and SQIVND (reference sequence). CDR3 length: 15 amino acids. J lost 1 base, V lost 7 bases, and 7 bases had no gene match. Here the CDR3 reads CASKTGAWSNQPQHF. In DNA, the CDR3 is TGTGCCAGTAAAACAGGGGCTTGGAGCAATCAGCCCCAGCATTTT.

The genes are TRBV6-5 and TRBJ2-1; D gene uncertain. The CDR3 loop spans 15 amino acids. V lost 2 bases to trimming and J lost 7 bases, with 15 bases between them. Per germline, CDR1 MNHEY and CDR2 SVGAGI. CDR3 DNA: TGTGCCAGCAGTTACAGGCTAGGCGTTGCAAATGAGCAGTTCTTC. This gives the protein CASSYRLGVANEQFF.

The chain couples TRBV6-6 to TRBJ1-1; 7 nucleotides line up with TRBD1. This CDR3 region has 13 residues. Germline V gene data show CDR1 as MNHNY and CDR2 as SVGAGI (reference sequence). V lost 5 bases, J lost 3 bases, and 3 bases stayed unmatched. CDR3 sequence reads: CASSPTGDTEAFF. CDR3 nucleotide sequence: TGTGCCAGCAGTCCTACAGGGGACACTGAAGCTTTCTTT.

This clone has just a few counts. This sequence may be a read error, since a much larger clone differs from it by one base. This chain uses TRBV30 with TRBJ1-1; TRBD1 might be the D (6 bases). The CDR3 totals 13 residues. CDR1 is GTSNPN and CDR2 is SVGIG in the germline V gene (reference sequence). V lost 2 bases and J lost 1, with 8 bases in between. The CDR3 region is CAWSRTANTEAFF. Here the CDR3 DNA reads TGTGCCTGGAGTCGGACAGCGAACACTGAAGCTTTCTTT.

The V call is TRBV9, the J call TRBJ1-2; D is undetermined. The V gene lost 3 bases and the J gene lost 5 bases, with 5 bases spanning the gap. Germline assignment: CDR1 SGDLS and CDR2 YYNGEE. The CDR3 consists of 11 residues. The CDR3 bases are TGTGCCAGCAGCGCCTCATATGGCTACACCTTC. Translation: CASSASYGYTF.

This chain connects TRBV5-4 to TRBJ2-7; D gene uncertain. The CDR3 contains 13 residues. Germline CDR1 and CDR2: SGHNT and YYREEE (reference sequence). V shed 6 bases and J shed 6 bases, with 16 bases lying between them. The CDR3 reads CASTAFASPEQYF. Written as DNA, the CDR3 is TGTGCCAGCACCGCTTTTGCATCTCCCGAGCAGTACTTC.

The sample holds many counts of this clone. The CDR3 sequence: CASSDFGRGGTDTQYF. DNA of the CDR3: TGTGCCAGCAGTGACTTCGGCAGGGGAGGCACAGATACGCAGTATTTT. V usage is TRBV28 and J usage is TRBJ2-3; D possibly corresponds to TRBD1 (6 bases). V was pared by 5 bases and J by 1 base, with 16 bases between. Germline V lookup: CDR1 MDHEN, CDR2 SYDVKM. CDR3 size: 16 residues.

The CDR3 DNA reads TGTGCCAGCAGTTACGGGGCAGAGAAGTACAATGAGCAGTTCTTC. Translating it yields CASSYGAEKYNEQFF. This chain connects TRBV6-5 to TRBJ2-1; D is perhaps TRBD1 (5 bases). The CDR3 runs 15 residues. The V and J ends lost 2 bases and 4 bases respectively, with 12 bases between them. Per the germline V gene, CDR1 is MNHEY and CDR2 is SVGAGI.

The CDR3 region has the DNA TGCGCCAGCAGCCACGCGGGCAGGGGGCGAACTAATGAAAAACTGTTTTTT. Translating it yields CASSHAGRGRTNEKLFF. The chain links TRBV4-1 to TRBJ1-4; the match to TRBD1 covers 8 bases. V shed 3 bases and J 1 base; nucleotides not matched to a gene: 7. Germline CDR1 reads MGHRA; CDR2 reads YSYEKL. The length of the CDR3 is 17 residues.

V is TRBV5-1 and J is TRBJ2-5; D uncertain. This CDR3 contains 14 residues. Germline V gene lookup returns CDR1 SGHRS and CDR2 YFSETQ. V was clipped by 0 bases and J by 5 bases, with 11 bases between them. CDR3 nucleotides: TGCGCCAGCAGCTTGGGGGTTCTTGAGGAGACCCAGTACTTC. Amino acids: CASSLGVLEETQYF.

The chain couples TRBV5-5 to TRBJ2-5; 11 bases fit TRBD2. The CDR3 length is 14 residues. V lost 4 bases and J lost 5; bases outside the gene matches: 4. The germline V gene has CDR1 SGHKS and CDR2 YYEKEE (reference sequence). CDR3: CASSPWTSGETQYF. The CDR3 coding sequence is TGTGCCAGCAGCCCATGGACTAGCGGGGAGACCCAGTACTTC. The full variable domain, rest sourced from reference TRBV5-5 and TRBJ2-5, is DAGVTQSPTHLIKTRGQQVTLRCSPISGHKSVSWYQQVLGQGPQFIFQYYEKEERGRGNFPDRFSARQFPNYSSELNVNALLLGDSALYLCASSPWTSGETQYFGPGTRLLVL.

The rearrangement uses TRBV5-4 and TRBJ1-4, with 10 nucleotides matching TRBD1. CDR1 and CDR2 (germline): SGHNT, YYREEE (reference sequence). Trimming cost V 5 bases and J 7 bases; bases outside gene matches: 8. The CDR3 covers 15 residues. The CDR3 loop reads CASSYGGDRGEKLFF. CDR3 bases: TGTGCCAGCAGTTACGGGGGGGACAGGGGTGAAAAACTGTTTTTT. Together with reference TRBV5-4 and TRBJ1-4, the CDR3 gives the full variable domain: ETGVTQSPTHLIKTRGQQVTLRCSSQSGHNTVSWYQQALGQGPQFIFQYYREEENGRGNFPPRFSGLQFPNYSSELNVNALELDDSALYLCASSYGGDRGEKLFFGSGTQLSVL.

The V gene is TRBV5-6, the J gene TRBJ2-2; tentatively, D is TRBD1 or TRBD2 (6 bases each). Germline values: CDR1 SGHDT, CDR2 YYEEEE. CDR3 length: 18 amino acids. V lost 1 base and J lost 1, with 17 bases in between. CDR3 nucleotides: TGTGCCAGCAGCTTGAGACCGGGGGCCGTCGTGAACACCGGGGAGCTGTTTTTT. As protein: CASSLRPGAVVNTGELFF.

With respect to this clone: The same CDR3 is also encoded by other DNA sequences in this sample. The rearrangement links TRBV28 to TRBJ1-2; possible D gene TRBD1, 6 bases. The length of the CDR3 is 13 residues. V shed 5 bases and J shed 2 bases, with 9 bases lying between them. CDR1 and CDR2 (germline): MDHEN, SYDVKM. CDR3 bases: TGTGCCAGCAGTAGAGGACAGAACTATGGCTACACCTTC. It is translated as CASSRGQNYGYTF.

This clone was seen more than once but under ten times. In the same sample, other DNA sequences code for this CDR3. J is TRBJ2-5 and V is TRBV5-1; D remains unclear. Germline V gives CDR1 SGHRS, CDR2 YFSETQ. Trimming took off 1 base at V and 2 bases at J, with 3 bases between the two ends. CDR3 length: 12 amino acids. CDR3 DNA: TGCGCCAGCAGCTTGATTCAAGAGACCCAGTACTTC. Protein sequence: CASSLIQETQYF. Complete variable domain (other parts from reference TRBV5-1 and TRBJ2-5): KAGVTQTPRYLIKTRGQQVTLSCSPISGHRSVSWYQQTPGQGLQFLFEYFSETQRNKGNFPGRFSGRQFSNSRSEMNVSTLELGDSALYLCASSLIQETQYFGPGTRLLVL.

This clone was found a few times. The chain has TRBV9 and TRBJ2-2, with D possibly being TRBD1 (6 bases). The CDR3 sequence is 16 residues long. V shed 4 bases and J shed 0 bases, with 13 bases lying between them. The germline V gene has CDR1 SGDLS and CDR2 YYNGEE. CDR3 amino acids: CASSQRGQSNTGELFF. For the CDR3, the DNA is TGTGCCAGCAGCCAAAGGGGACAATCGAACACCGGGGAGCTGTTTTTT. The variable domain in full, with the rest retrieved from reference TRBV9 and TRBJ2-2, is DSGVTQTPKHLITATGQRVTLRCSPRSGDLSVYWYQQSLDQGLQFLIQYYNGEERAKGNILERFSAQQFPDLHSELNLSSLELGDSALYFCASSQRGQSNTGELFFGEGSRLTVL.

CDR3: CAISDSSGETQYF. In DNA form, the CDR3 reads TGTGCCATCAGTGATTCTTCGGGGGAGACCCAGTACTTC. The chain has TRBV10-3 and TRBJ2-5, with D possibly being TRBD2 (5 bases). V lost 3 bases to trimming and J lost 5 bases, with 10 bases between them. The germline CDR1 and CDR2 sequences are ENHRY and SYGVKD. This CDR3 spans 13 amino acids.

About this clone: The same CDR3 is also encoded by other DNA sequences in this sample. V gene TRBV18 combines with J gene TRBJ2-3; D unresolved. This CDR3 contains 12 residues. Germline CDR1 KGHSH, CDR2 LQKENI. The V end was cut by 5 bases, the J end by 2 bases, with 5 bases between. CDR3 sequence (DNA): TGTGCCAGCTCAACGGACACAGATACGCAGTATTTT. Amino acid sequence: CASSTDTDTQYF.

The chain employs TRBV4-2 and TRBJ2-3; 10 bases map to TRBD1. The CDR3 is 16 amino acids. The V segment lost 4 bases and the J segment 3 bases; nucleotides outside the gene matches: 7. Germline CDR1 reads LGHNA; CDR2 reads YNFKEQ. CDR3 protein: CASSRGRDRGTDTQYF. Written as DNA, the CDR3 is TGTGCCAGCAGCCGAGGCCGGGACAGGGGAACAGATACGCAGTATTTT.

This clone was seen a handful of times. Other DNA sequences in this specimen translate into the identical CDR3. The V call is TRBV13, the J call TRBJ1-1, with D uncertain. V was shortened by 1 base and J by 4 bases, with 7 bases between the two germline ends. Per germline, CDR1 PRHDT and CDR2 FYEKMQ (reference sequence). The CDR3 covers 13 residues. CDR3 amino acids: CASSLVRGTEAFF. The CDR3 DNA reads TGTGCCAGCAGCTTAGTTCGGGGCACTGAAGCTTTCTTT.

V is TRBV7-9 and J is TRBJ1-2, with 11 positions matching TRBD1. Germline V gives CDR1 SEHNR, CDR2 FQNEAQ (reference sequence). The length of the CDR3 is 12 residues. The junction had 3 bases not matched to a gene; V was cut back by 7 bases and J by 8 bases. The CDR3 region has the DNA TGTGCCAGCAACCGGGACAGGGGGGGCTACACCTTC. Residues: CASNRDRGGYTF.

The chain couples TRBV30 to TRBJ2-5, with no clear D. Germline loops: CDR1 GTSNPN, CDR2 SVGIG (reference sequence). V lost 0 bases and J lost 2, with 10 bases in between. This CDR3 is 14 amino acids long. This CDR3 is CAWSVRAVQETQYF. CDR3 nucleotide sequence: TGTGCCTGGAGTGTACGGGCCGTTCAAGAGACCCAGTACTTC.